This T cell receptor (beta chain) was captured in a study of vaccination and CD4 T cells after COVID-19. In the study overall: At a median around 70 days (range 14 to 241) after dose two, post-vaccine samples were obtained.

V shed 5 bases and J shed 1 base, with 11 bases lying between them. Germline CDR1 and CDR2: LNHDA and SQIVND (reference sequence). The CDR3 loop spans 14 amino acids. With regard to this clonotype: Its antigen is unidentified.

Researchers used the Oncomine TCR Beta short-read assay to sequence DNA from cultured CD4+ T cells. TCRdb analysed the PCR reads with MiXCR anew, one entry per CDR3 protein. The sample has fewer than 20,000 distinct CDR3 sequences; about two fifths are singletons. The sample's treatment: roughly nine-day PBMC culture with coronavirus spike peptide pools or control peptides (ViraFEST assay). Material: CD4+ T cells from blood, cultured in vitro, obtained before SARS-CoV-2 vaccination. The TCR comes from a human donor who had recovered from COVID-19. V usage is TRBV19 and J usage is TRBJ2-5; D is perhaps TRBD1 (5 bases). The CDR3 here is CASSVQDTQETQYF. The CDR3 DNA sequence: TGTGCCAGTAGTGTACAGGATACCCAAGAGACCCAGTACTTC.